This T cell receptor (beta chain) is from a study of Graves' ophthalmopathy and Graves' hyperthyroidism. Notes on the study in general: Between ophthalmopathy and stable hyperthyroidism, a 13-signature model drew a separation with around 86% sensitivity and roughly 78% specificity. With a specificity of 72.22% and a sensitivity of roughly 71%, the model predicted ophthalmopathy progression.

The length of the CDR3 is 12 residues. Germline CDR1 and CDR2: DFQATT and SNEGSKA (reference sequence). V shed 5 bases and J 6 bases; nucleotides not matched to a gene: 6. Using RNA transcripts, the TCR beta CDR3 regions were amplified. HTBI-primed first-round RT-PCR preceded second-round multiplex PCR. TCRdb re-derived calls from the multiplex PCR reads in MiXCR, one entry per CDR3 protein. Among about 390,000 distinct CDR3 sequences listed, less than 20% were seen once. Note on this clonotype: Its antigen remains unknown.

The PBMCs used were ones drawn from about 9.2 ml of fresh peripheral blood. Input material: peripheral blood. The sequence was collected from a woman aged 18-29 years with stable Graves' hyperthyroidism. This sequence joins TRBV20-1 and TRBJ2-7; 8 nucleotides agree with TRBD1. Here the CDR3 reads CSAPDRASEQYF. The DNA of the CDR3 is TGCAGTGCTCCGGACAGGGCGTCCGAGCAGTACTTC.